A selection of T cell receptor beta chains follows, all from one sample in a study of a mutant IDH1 vaccine in newly diagnosed glioma. Sequenced by immunoSEQ multiplex PCR; TCRdb stores in-frame clones only, minus some. This repertoire shows some 40,000 clones, about 80% found once; its top ten account for over 12%. No antigens are known for them. The sequencing used peripheral blood mononuclear cells (PBMCs), collected from a glioma patient whose treatment included an IDH1 peptide vaccine. Every receptor here comes from a woman in her 30s with glioma. Some clones in this sample may be carry-over from other donors' samples. Each CDR3 is given with its conserved first and last residue. A D gene is named only where the DNA matches it firmly. Only some rows state a clone size, as once, few, many or a class for expanded clones.

j_call,v_call,clone_size,d_call,cdr3_nt,cdr3_aa
TRBJ1-1,TRBV20-1,NA,NA,TGCAGTGCTAGTGGGGGGTCGGGGGCTTTCTTT,CSASGGSGAFF
TRBJ2-3,TRBV5-4,NA,NA,TGTGCCAGCAGCTTGGGGCCTTCCGAAGGAGATACGCAGTATTTT,CASSLGPSEGDTQYF
TRBJ2-5,TRBV4-1,NA,NA,TGCGCCAGCAGCCATTTACAGGGATCGGAGACCCAGTACTTC,CASSHLQGSETQYF
TRBJ2-1,TRBV2,NA,NA,TGTGCCAGCAGTCTTATGAATGAGCAGTTCTTC,CASSLMNEQFF
TRBJ2-7,TRBV11-2,NA,TRBD1,TGTGCCAGCACCTACAGGGGGCAAGGGTACGAGCAGTACTTC,CASTYRGQGYEQYF
TRBJ1-2,TRBV7-2,few,NA,TGTGCCAGCAGCCAGGGGTCCGGGACGTATGGCTACACCTTC,CASSQGSGTYGYTF
TRBJ2-1,TRBV6-1,NA,NA,TGTGCCAGCAGTGAAGCGGAGGTTCGTCAGTTCTTC,CASSEAEVRQFF
TRBJ1-2,TRBV13,NA,NA,TGTGCCAGCAGCTTAGGCAGAGACTATGGCTACACCTTC,CASSLGRDYGYTF
TRBJ1-5,TRBV4-2,NA,NA,TGTGCCAGCAGCCAAGGCGGTTCGGGACTATTTTCTAAGCCCCAGCATTTT,CASSQGGSGLFSKPQHF
TRBJ2-1,TRBV11-2,NA,NA,TGTGCCAGCAGCCCGGACACTTACAATGAGCAGTTCTTC,CASSPDTYNEQFF
TRBJ1-4,TRBV18,NA,NA,TGTGCCAGCTCACCTGGGGGGATTGCAACTAATGAAAAACTGTTTTTT,CASSPGGIATNEKLFF
TRBJ1-1,TRBV7-2,NA,TRBD1,TGTGCCAGCAGCTTATCGACAGGGGTGTACACTGAAGCTTTCTTT,CASSLSTGVYTEAFF
TRBJ2-7,TRBV4-1,once,TRBD2,TGCGCCAGCAGCCCAGGGGGAGCGGGAGGGCTACCCAAGCAGTACTTC,CASSPGGAGGLPKQYF
TRBJ1-1,TRBV4-1,once,NA,TGCGCCAGCAGCCTCGCGCAGGACACTGAAGCTTTCTTT,CASSLAQDTEAFF
TRBJ2-7,TRBV4-2,once,TRBD1,TGTGCCAGCAGCCATGGGACAGGGGGCGCGTACGAGCAGTACTTC,CASSHGTGGAYEQYF
TRBJ1-2,TRBV5-1,NA,TRBD1,TGCGCCAGCAGCTGGTGGGACAGGGACAATTATGGCTACACCTTC,CASSWWDRDNYGYTF
TRBJ1-2,TRBV5-4,NA,NA,TGTGCCAGCAGCTTGCTGGGTGGCTACACCTTC,CASSLLGGYTF
TRBJ2-1,TRBV7-2,NA,NA,TGTGCCAGCAGCTTTAAGTTTGCGTTGGAGCAGTTCTTC,CASSFKFALEQFF
TRBJ2-7,TRBV9,NA,TRBD1,TGTGCCAGCAGCGTAGGTAGCAGGGGGTCGGCCGAGCAGTACTTC,CASSVGSRGSAEQYF
TRBJ2-5,TRBV7-9,NA,NA,TGTGCCAGCAGCTTCCCGGAGGAAGAGACCCAGTACTTC,CASSFPEEETQYF
TRBJ2-2,TRBV9,once,TRBD1,TGTGCCAGTGGACAGGGGAGCACCGGGGAGCTGTTTTTT,CASGQGSTGELFF
TRBJ2-5,TRBV2,NA,TRBD2,TGTGCCAGCAGAGGGCGGGGGGAGACCCAGTACTTC,CASRGRGETQYF
TRBJ1-2,TRBV30,few,NA,TGTGCCTGGAGAAGGAAATCGCACTATGGCTACACCTTC,CAWRRKSHYGYTF
TRBJ2-7,TRBV7-9,NA,NA,TGTGCCAGCAGTTCCCCGGGACCCTCCTACGAGCAGTACTTC,CASSSPGPSYEQYF
TRBJ2-7,TRBV5-4,NA,NA,TGTGCCACCCGAGGGTGGAGCTCCTACGAGCAGTACTTC,CATRGWSSYEQYF
TRBJ2-7,TRBV15,NA,TRBD1,TGTGCCACCAGCAGAGGGGGACAGTTCTTTGTCTACGAGCAGTACTTC,CATSRGGQFFVYEQYF
TRBJ2-5,TRBV5-1,NA,NA,TGCGCCAGCAGCTTTAAGGAGACCCAGTACTTC,CASSFKETQYF
TRBJ1-1,TRBV2,NA,TRBD1,TGTGCCAGCAGTGGGTGGACAGGTTCGGTATCTGAAGCTTTCTTT,CASSGWTGSVSEAFF
TRBJ2-5,TRBV6-5,NA,NA,TGTGCCAGTAAGCTAGCGTACCAAGAGACCCAGTACTTC,CASKLAYQETQYF
TRBJ1-1,TRBV19,few,NA,TGTGCCAGTAGTATAGGGGAAGCTTTCTTT,CASSIGEAFF
TRBJ2-1,TRBV7-9,NA,TRBD2,TGTGCCAGCAGATACGGGACTAGCGGGCAGAACAATGAGCAGTTCTTC,CASRYGTSGQNNEQFF
TRBJ2-1,TRBV11-3,NA,NA,TGTGCCAGCAGCTCCCCCTTAGCGACGAACAATGAGCAGTTCTTC,CASSSPLATNNEQFF
TRBJ2-7,TRBV5-5,NA,NA,TGTGCCAGCAGCTTGGGACAGATGGGGCGCGAGCAGTACTTC,CASSLGQMGREQYF
TRBJ2-3,TRBV29-1,NA,NA,TGCAGCACCAGGACTGCTAAGGGGCAGTATTTT,CSTRTAKGQYF
TRBJ1-1,TRBV10-1,NA,NA,TGCGCCAGCAGTAGGGACCTCGACACTGAAGCTTTCTTT,CASSRDLDTEAFF
TRBJ1-2,TRBV5-6,NA,NA,TGTGCCAGCAGCCAGATTGACCGGCCTAACTATGGCTACACCTTC,CASSQIDRPNYGYTF
TRBJ2-5,TRBV13,NA,TRBD2,TGTGCCAGTAGCTTAGCGGGGGGGGCTGGGGAGACCCAGTACTTC,CASSLAGGAGETQYF
TRBJ1-2,TRBV5-5,few,NA,TGTGCCAGCAGCTTCTACTACACGTCGTTTAACTATGGCTACACCTTC,CASSFYYTSFNYGYTF
TRBJ2-7,TRBV5-1,NA,NA,TGCGCCAGCAGCCTCAGCGGAGCTCCCACCTACGAGCAGTACTTC,CASSLSGAPTYEQYF
TRBJ1-3,TRBV2,NA,TRBD1,TGTGCCAGCAGCCTACAGGGGTCTGGAAACACCATATATTTT,CASSLQGSGNTIYF
TRBJ1-4,TRBV6-1,NA,NA,TGTGCCAGCAGAACTGGGGGGAGTGAAGAAAAACTGTTTTTT,CASRTGGSEEKLFF
TRBJ1-1,TRBV5-1,few,NA,TGCGCCAGCAGCACCGGACAGCTTGAAGCTTTCTTT,CASSTGQLEAFF
TRBJ2-2,TRBV6-1,NA,TRBD1,TGTGCCAGCGGGCTCGGACAGGGGGCCGGGGAGCTGTTTTTT,CASGLGQGAGELFF
TRBJ2-3,TRBV7-6,NA,TRBD2,TGTGCCAGCAGCTCAGCTGCGGGAGAGGGGAATACGCAGTATTTT,CASSSAAGEGNTQYF
TRBJ2-7,TRBV4-1,NA,NA,TGCGCCAGCAGCCAAGCCGGGGGATTAGCCTACGAGCAGTACTTC,CASSQAGGLAYEQYF
TRBJ1-5,TRBV27,few,NA,TGTGCCAGCAGTTTTGGGGGGAGCGGTCAGCCCCAGCATTTT,CASSFGGSGQPQHF
TRBJ1-5,TRBV7-9,NA,NA,TGTGCCAGCAGCTTAGCGGGAGCCCATAGCAATCAGCCCCAGCATTTT,CASSLAGAHSNQPQHF
TRBJ2-3,TRBV5-1,NA,NA,TGCGCCAGCAGCTTTTCTAGCTGGGGTAGCACAGATACGCAGTATTTT,CASSFSSWGSTDTQYF
TRBJ1-1,TRBV7-9,NA,NA,TGTGCCAGCAGCTCAGGGGAGGACACTGAAGCTTTCTTT,CASSSGEDTEAFF
TRBJ2-3,TRBV10-3,NA,NA,TGTGCCATCGGGGGGCCTAGCACAGATACGCAGTATTTT,CAIGGPSTDTQYF
TRBJ2-1,TRBV19,NA,NA,TGTGCCACCTCTCCTCTGATGAGCTCCTACAATGAGCAGTTCTTC,CATSPLMSSYNEQFF
TRBJ1-4,TRBV18,NA,NA,TGTGCCAGCTCACTAACAAACAGTGCAACTAATGAAAAACTGTTTTTT,CASSLTNSATNEKLFF